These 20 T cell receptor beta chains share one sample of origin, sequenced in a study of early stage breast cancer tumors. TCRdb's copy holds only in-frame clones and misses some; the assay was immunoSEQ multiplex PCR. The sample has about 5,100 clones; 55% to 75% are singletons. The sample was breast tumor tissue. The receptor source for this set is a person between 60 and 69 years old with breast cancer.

The CDR3 DNA reads as TGTGCCAGCAGCTTCTACATGAACACCGGGGAGCTGTTTTTT. Its translation: CASSFYMNTGELFF. This chain uses TRBV5-5 with TRBJ2-2, with D hard to call. Trimming cost V 2 bases and J 1 base, with 6 bases left between them. In germline, CDR1 is SGHKS, CDR2 YYEKEE (reference sequence). The CDR3 runs to 14 residues.

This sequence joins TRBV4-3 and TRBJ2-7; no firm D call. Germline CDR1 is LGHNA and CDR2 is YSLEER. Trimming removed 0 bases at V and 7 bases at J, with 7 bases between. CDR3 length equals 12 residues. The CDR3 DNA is TGCGCCAGCAGCCAAGAGTTGGGGGAGCAGTACTTC. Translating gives CASSQELGEQYF.

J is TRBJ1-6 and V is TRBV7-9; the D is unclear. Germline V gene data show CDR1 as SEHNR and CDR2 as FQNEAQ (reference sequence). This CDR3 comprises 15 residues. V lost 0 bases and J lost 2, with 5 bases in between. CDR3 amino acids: CASSLAEAYNSPLHF. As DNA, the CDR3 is TGTGCCAGCAGCTTAGCAGAGGCCTATAATTCACCCCTCCACTTT.

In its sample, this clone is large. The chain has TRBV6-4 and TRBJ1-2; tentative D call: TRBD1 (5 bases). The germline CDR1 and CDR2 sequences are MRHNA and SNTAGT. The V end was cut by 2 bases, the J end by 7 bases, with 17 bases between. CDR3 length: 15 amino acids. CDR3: CASSDTPQALGGYTF. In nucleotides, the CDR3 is TGTGCCAGCAGTGACACCCCACAGGCCCTCGGTGGCTACACCTTC.

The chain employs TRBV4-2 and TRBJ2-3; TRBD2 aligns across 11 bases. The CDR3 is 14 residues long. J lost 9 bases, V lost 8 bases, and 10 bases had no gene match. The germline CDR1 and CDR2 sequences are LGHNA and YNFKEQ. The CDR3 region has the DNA TGTGCCAGCCGGCAGGGGACTAGCGGTGGAACGCAGTATTTT. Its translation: CASRQGTSGGTQYF.

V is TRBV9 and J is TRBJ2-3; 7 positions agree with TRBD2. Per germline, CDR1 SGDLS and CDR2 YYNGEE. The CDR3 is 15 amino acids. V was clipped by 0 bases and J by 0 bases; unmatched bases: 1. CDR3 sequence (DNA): TGTGCCAGCAGCGTAGATAGCGGGAGCACAGATACGCAGTATTTT. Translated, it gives CASSVDSGSTDTQYF.

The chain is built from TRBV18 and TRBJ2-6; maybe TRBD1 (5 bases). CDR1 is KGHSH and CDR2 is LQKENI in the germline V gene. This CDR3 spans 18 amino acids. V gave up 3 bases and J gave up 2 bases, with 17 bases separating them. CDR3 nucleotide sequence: TGTGCCAGCTCACCTCTCAGGGATATAGGGGCTGGGGCCAACGTCCTGACTTTC. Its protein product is CASSPLRDIGAGANVLTF.

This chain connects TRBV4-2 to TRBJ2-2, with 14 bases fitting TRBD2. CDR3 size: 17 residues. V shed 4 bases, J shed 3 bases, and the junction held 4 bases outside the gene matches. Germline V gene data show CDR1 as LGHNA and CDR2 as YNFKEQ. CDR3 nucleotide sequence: TGTGCCAGCAGCCGACTAGCGGGGGGGCCTGACACCGGGGAGCTGTTTTTT. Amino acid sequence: CASSRLAGGPDTGELFF.

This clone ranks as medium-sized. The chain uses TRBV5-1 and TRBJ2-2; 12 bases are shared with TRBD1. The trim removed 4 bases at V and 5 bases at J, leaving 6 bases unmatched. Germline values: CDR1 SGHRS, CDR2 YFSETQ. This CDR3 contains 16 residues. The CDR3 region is CASSTGQGAITGELFF. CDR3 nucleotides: TGCGCCAGCAGCACGGGACAGGGGGCGATAACCGGGGAGCTGTTTTTT.

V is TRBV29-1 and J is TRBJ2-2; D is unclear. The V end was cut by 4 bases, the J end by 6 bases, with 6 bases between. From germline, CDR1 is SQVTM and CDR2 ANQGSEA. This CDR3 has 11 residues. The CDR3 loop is CSVVWSGELFF. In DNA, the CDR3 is TGCAGCGTTGTGTGGTCCGGGGAGCTGTTTTTT.

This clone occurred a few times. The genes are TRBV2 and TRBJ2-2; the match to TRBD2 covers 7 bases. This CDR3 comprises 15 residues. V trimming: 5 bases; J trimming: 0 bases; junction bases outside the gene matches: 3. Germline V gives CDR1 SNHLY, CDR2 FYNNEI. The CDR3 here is CASSLSGSNTGELFF. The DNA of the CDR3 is TGTGCCAGCAGTCTTAGCGGGTCGAACACCGGGGAGCTGTTTTTT.

The DNA for the CDR3 is TGTGCCAGTAGTAGTGCAGGCATCGGACAGGGGAGGACTGAAGCTTTCTTT. It yields the protein CASSSAGIGQGRTEAFF. This chain uses TRBV19 with TRBJ1-1; 9 bases align to TRBD1. Per germline, CDR1 LNHDA and CDR2 SQIVND (reference sequence). V trimming: 4 bases; J trimming: 5 bases; junction bases outside the gene matches: 14. The CDR3 has 17 residues.

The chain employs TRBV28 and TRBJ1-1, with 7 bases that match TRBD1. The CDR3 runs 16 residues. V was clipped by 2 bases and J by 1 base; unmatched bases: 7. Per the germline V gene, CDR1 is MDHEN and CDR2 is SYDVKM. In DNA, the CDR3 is TGTGCCAGCAGTTTAGGGTACAGGGGCCGGAACACTGAAGCTTTCTTT. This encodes CASSLGYRGRNTEAFF.

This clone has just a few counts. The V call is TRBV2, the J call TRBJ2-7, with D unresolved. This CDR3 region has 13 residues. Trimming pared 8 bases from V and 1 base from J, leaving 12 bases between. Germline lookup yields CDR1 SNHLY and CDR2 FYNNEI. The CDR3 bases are TGTGCCAGCGCTCCAGTCTTTTCCTACGAGCAGTACTTC. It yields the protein CASAPVFSYEQYF.

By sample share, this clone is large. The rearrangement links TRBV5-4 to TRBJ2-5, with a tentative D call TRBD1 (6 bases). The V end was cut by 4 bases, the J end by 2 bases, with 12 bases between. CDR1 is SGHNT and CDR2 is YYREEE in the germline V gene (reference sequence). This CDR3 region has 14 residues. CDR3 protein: CASSGRTDQETQYF. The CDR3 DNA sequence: TGTGCCAGCAGCGGTCGGACAGATCAAGAGACCCAGTACTTC.

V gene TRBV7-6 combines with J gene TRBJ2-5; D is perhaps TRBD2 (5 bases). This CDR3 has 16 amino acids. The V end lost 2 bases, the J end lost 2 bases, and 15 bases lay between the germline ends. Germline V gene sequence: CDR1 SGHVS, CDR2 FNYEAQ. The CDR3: CASSLLGSSGQETQYF. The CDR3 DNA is TGTGCCAGCAGCTTACTAGGGAGTTCTGGGCAAGAGACCCAGTACTTC.

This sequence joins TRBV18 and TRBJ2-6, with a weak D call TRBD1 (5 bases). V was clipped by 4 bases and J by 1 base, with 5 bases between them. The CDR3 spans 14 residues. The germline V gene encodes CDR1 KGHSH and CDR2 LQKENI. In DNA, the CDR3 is TGTGCCAGCTCACGACAGTCTGGGGCCAACGTCCTGACTTTC. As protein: CASSRQSGANVLTF. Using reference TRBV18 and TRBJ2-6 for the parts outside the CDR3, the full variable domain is NAGVMQNPRHLVRRRGQEARLRCSPMKGHSHVYWYRQLPEEGLKFMVYLQKENIIDESGMPKERFSAEFPKEGPSILRIQQVVRGDSAAYFCASSRQSGANVLTFGAGSRLTVL.

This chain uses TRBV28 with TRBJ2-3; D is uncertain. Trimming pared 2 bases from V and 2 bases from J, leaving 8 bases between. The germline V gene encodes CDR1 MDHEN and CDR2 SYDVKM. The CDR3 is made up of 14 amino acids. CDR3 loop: CASSLRQFTDTQYF. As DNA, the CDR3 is TGTGCCAGCAGTTTAAGGCAATTCACAGATACGCAGTATTTT. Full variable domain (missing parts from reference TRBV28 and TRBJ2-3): DVKVTQSSRYLVKRTGEKVFLECVQDMDHENMFWYRQDPGLGLRLIYFSYDVKMKEKGDIPEGYSVSREKKERFSLILESASTNQTSMYLCASSLRQFTDTQYFGPGTRLTVL.

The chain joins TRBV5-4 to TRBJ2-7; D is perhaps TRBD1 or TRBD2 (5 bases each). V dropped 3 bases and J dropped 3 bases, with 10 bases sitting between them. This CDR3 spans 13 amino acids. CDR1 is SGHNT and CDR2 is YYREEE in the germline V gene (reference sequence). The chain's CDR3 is CASSSWGNYEQYF. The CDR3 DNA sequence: TGTGCCAGCAGCTCCTGGGGGAACTACGAGCAGTACTTC.

As DNA, the CDR3 is TGTGCCAGCAGTCCCTCGATTCCCTACGAGCAGTACTTC. It specifies CASSPSIPYEQYF. The gene calls are TRBV2 and TRBJ2-7; D unresolved. The CDR3 runs 13 residues. The germline V and J ends were trimmed by 5 bases and 2 bases, with 10 bases remaining between them. Germline CDR1 SNHLY, CDR2 FYNNEI.